Below are 9 T cell receptor beta chains sequenced from a single sample in a study of beta chain features in type 1 diabetes. The study's findings and limits: For Type 1 diabetes patients, all four CD4+ subsets carried TCRB CDR3s that were moderately but significantly shorter.

These receptors' targets are unknown. Every isolated RNA sample was fully reverse transcribed, so sequencing captured expressed TCRB transcripts. TCRdb's table, derived via immunoSEQ multiplex PCR, lists solely in-frame clones and lacks some. Of nearly 700,000 clones listed, 13% were seen once; the top ten hold approximately 0.022%. The sequenced sample consisted of naive CD4+ T cells from blood. These receptors were collected from a man aged 18-30 years with type 1 diabetes.

The genes are TRBV7-9 and TRBJ2-3; 8 bases agree with TRBD2. The CDR3 covers 15 residues. The V gene end was trimmed by 8 bases and the J gene end by 2 bases; junction bases not matched to a gene: 9. Germline loops: CDR1 SEHNR, CDR2 FQNEAQ (reference sequence). CDR3: CASSHGGADTDTQYF. The CDR3 coding sequence is TGTGCCAGCTCCCACGGGGGGGCGGACACAGATACGCAGTATTTT.

V gene TRBV6-5 combines with J gene TRBJ1-2, with D possibly TRBD1 on 6 matching bases. CDR1 is MNHEY and CDR2 is SVGAGI in the germline V gene. The CDR3 runs 13 residues. V lost 8 bases to trimming and J lost 13 bases, with 23 bases between them. The CDR3 protein is CASRKVKQGVGTF. The CDR3 coding sequence is TGTGCCAGCCGAAAGGTCAAACAGGGAGTGGGCACCTTC.

The chain recombines TRBV29-1 with TRBJ2-7, with 10 bases lining up with TRBD2. The V gene's germline CDR1 is SQVTM and CDR2 ANQGSEA. Unmatched junction bases numbered 7, after V lost 5 bases and J lost 6 bases. The CDR3 runs 13 residues. CDR3 region: CSVTSGDGFEQYF. CDR3 DNA: TGCAGCGTTACTAGCGGGGATGGGTTCGAGCAGTACTTC.

With regard to this clone: The sample carries other DNA sequences with the same CDR3. The chain uses TRBV7-9 and TRBJ2-7; TRBD1 or TRBD2 may be the D gene (6 bases each). Germline CDR1 SEHNR, CDR2 FQNEAQ (reference sequence). The CDR3 has 14 residues. The ends were cut back, 1 base at V and 0 bases at J, with 7 bases in the middle. CDR3: CASSLEGGSYEQYF. CDR3 DNA sequence: TGTGCCAGCAGCTTAGAGGGGGGCTCCTACGAGCAGTACTTC.

This clone was seen more than once but under ten times. The chain joins TRBV13 to TRBJ1-3; unclear D gene. Trimming took 5 bases from V and 0 from J, leaving 11 bases between them. The CDR3 totals 15 residues. CDR1 is PRHDT and CDR2 is FYEKMQ in the germline V gene (reference sequence). The CDR3 is CASSLKQFSGNTIYF. The CDR3 nucleotides are TGTGCCAGCAGCCTTAAACAGTTCTCTGGAAACACCATATATTTT. The variable domain in full, with the rest retrieved from reference TRBV13 and TRBJ1-3, is AAGVIQSPRHLIKEKRETATLKCYPIPRHDTVYWYQQGPGQDPQFLISFYEKMQSDKGSIPDRFSAQQFSDYHSELNMSSLELGDSALYFCASSLKQFSGNTIYFGEGSWLTVV.

This chain uses TRBV18 with TRBJ1-2; D gene ambiguous. V lost 4 bases and J lost 3, with 15 bases in between. CDR1 and CDR2 from the germline V gene are KGHSH and LQKENI. The CDR3 sequence is 15 residues long. The CDR3 region is CASSQTLQEDYGYTF. The CDR3, as DNA: TGTGCCAGCTCACAGACACTGCAGGAAGACTATGGCTACACCTTC. The variable domain in full, completed from reference TRBV18 and TRBJ1-2, reads NAGVMQNPRHLVRRRGQEARLRCSPMKGHSHVYWYRQLPEEGLKFMVYLQKENIIDESGMPKERFSAEFPKEGPSILRIQQVVRGDSAAYFCASSQTLQEDYGYTFGSGTRLTVV.

This clone has just a few counts. The genes are TRBV30 and TRBJ1-5, with TRBD1 matching 7 bases. The V gene end was trimmed by 1 base and the J gene end by 7 bases; junction bases not matched to a gene: 4. The V gene's germline CDR1 is GTSNPN and CDR2 SVGIG (reference sequence). The CDR3 has 13 residues. The CDR3 nucleotides read TGTGCCTGGAGTGGACAGGGTCGGCAGCCCCAGCATTTT. Translated, it gives CAWSGQGRQPQHF.

The gene calls are TRBV5-1 and TRBJ2-7, with a possible D match to TRBD2 (5 bases). Germline CDR1 SGHRS, CDR2 YFSETQ. The CDR3 has 14 residues. The germline V and J ends were trimmed by 2 bases and 1 base, with 10 bases remaining between them. CDR3 in amino acids: CASSFGAESYEQYF. CDR3 DNA sequence: TGCGCCAGCAGCTTCGGAGCGGAGTCCTACGAGCAGTACTTC.

The V gene is TRBV7-9, the J gene TRBJ2-3; either TRBD1 or TRBD2 may fit D (5 bases each). The germline gives CDR1 SEHNR, CDR2 FQNEAQ (reference sequence). The CDR3 is 19 residues long. Trimming left V 5 bases short and J 3 bases short, with 27 bases between. This chain's CDR3 is CASSPLWGRLPSGTDTQYF. The CDR3 coding sequence is TGTGCCAGCAGCCCGCTCTGGGGACGCCTACCCAGTGGTACAGATACGCAGTATTTT.